This TCR beta chain was recorded in a study of blood T cell repertoires in COVID-19. Overall study context: The study drew acute and convalescent COVID-19 samples from the United States, Italy and Spain.

Authors' processing steps: Amplification of reference gene primers was used by the study to estimate nucleated cell counts. This table comes from immunoSEQ multiplex PCR, and its TCRdb copy is limited to in-frame clones, with some not included. That table gives V, J and clone size, and the DNA gave D and trimming. The sample holds some 66,000 clones, 86% seen once. The CDR3 contains 16 residues. V lost 3 bases, J lost 7 bases, and 8 bases stayed unmatched. Germline V CDR1 and CDR2: MNHEY, SVGAGI. This clone was seen a single time. The V call is TRBV6-5, the J call TRBJ1-4; TRBD1 agrees at 10 bases. Sequenced sample: peripheral blood. The receptor was isolated from a man aged 50 to 59 with active COVID-19. CDR3 DNA sequence: TGTGCCAGCAGTTATTCCGGGACAGGGGTGGGTGAAAAACTGTTTTTT. It translates to CASSYSGTGVGEKLFF.